These 25 T cell receptor beta chains were all obtained from the same sample, sequenced in a study of T cells in Graves' hyperthyroidism and ophthalmopathy. RNA transcripts yielded amplified TCR beta CDR3 regions. HTBI primers were used for first-round RT-PCR of the TCR CDR3. One entry per CDR3 protein results from TCRdb running MiXCR on the multiplex PCR reads. The data show 300,000 to 450,000 distinct CDR3 sequences, approximately 14% seen once. Material: blood. All receptors come from a woman between 18 and 29 years old with Graves' hyperthyroidism that later progressed to Graves' ophthalmopathy.

This clonotype was detected ten times or more. The chain joins TRBV5-1 to TRBJ2-3; possibly TRBD1 or TRBD2 for D (7 bases each). The CDR3 loop spans 16 amino acids. Germline V lookup: CDR1 SGHRS, CDR2 YFSETQ. Trimming cost V 5 bases and J 4 bases, with 20 bases left between them. The CDR3: CASRSLEAGGADTQYF. CDR3 DNA: TGCGCCAGCAGATCCCTGGAGGCAGGGGGGGCAGATACGCAGTATTTT.

This clonotype was picked up many times. The gene calls are TRBV11-3 and TRBJ2-1; possible D gene TRBD2, 6 bases. Per the germline V gene, CDR1 is SGHNT and CDR2 is YENEEA. This CDR3 has 16 residues. V lost 5 bases, J lost 4 bases, and 18 bases lay in between. The CDR3 protein is CASSPGRRGGYNEQFF. In DNA form, the CDR3 reads TGTGCCAGCAGCCCGGGTAGGAGGGGAGGATACAATGAGCAGTTCTTC.

This clonotype was found a few times. This sequence joins TRBV10-3 and TRBJ2-1, with D maybe TRBD1 (7 bases). CDR1 ENHRY and CDR2 SYGVKD come from the germline V gene. This CDR3 is built from 14 residues. V lost 6 bases to trimming and J lost 8 bases, with 17 bases between them. The CDR3 DNA follows: TGTGCCATCAGCCGACTAGGGGGCATGGATGAGCAGTTCTTC. This sequence encodes CAISRLGGMDEQFF.

This clonotype was counted ten times or more. The rearrangement joins TRBV6-2 or TRBV6-3 to TRBJ2-7; 10 positions agree with TRBD2. The germline gives CDR1 MNHEY, CDR2 SVGEGT. V was pared by 6 bases and J by 0 bases, with 2 bases of the junction left unmatched. The CDR3 sequence is 14 residues long. The CDR3 sequence: CASRRTSGSYEQYF. CDR3 DNA sequence: TGTGCCAGCAGGCGGACTAGCGGCTCCTACGAGCAGTACTTC.

This clonotype showed up many times. The rearrangement uses TRBV7-8 and TRBJ2-1; TRBD1 agrees at 8 bases. The CDR3 has 14 amino acids. Germline trimming cut 2 bases from V and 9 bases from J; bases unmatched to any gene: 6. Germline-derived CDR1 and CDR2 are SGHVS and FQNEAQ. This chain's CDR3 is CASSLRDRFSEQFF. CDR3 nucleotide sequence: TGTGCCAGCAGCTTAAGGGACAGGTTTAGTGAGCAGTTCTTC.

This clonotype was detected ten times or more. The chain is built from TRBV2 and TRBJ2-5; no definite D call. Germline CDR1 is SNHLY and CDR2 is FYNNEI. V lost 7 bases, J lost 4 bases, and 19 bases lay in between. The length of the CDR3 is 15 residues. CDR3 sequence: CASKTPPGLGETQYF. The CDR3 bases are TGTGCCAGCAAGACCCCCCCCGGGCTTGGAGAGACCCAGTACTTC.

This clonotype was seen at least ten times. This rearrangement joins TRBV7-9 to TRBJ2-2, with 7 bases that match TRBD1. V was clipped by 4 bases and J by 0 bases; unmatched bases: 2. Germline CDR1 and CDR2: SEHNR and FQNEAQ (reference sequence). The CDR3 covers 15 residues. CDR3 coding DNA: TGTGCCAGCAGCTCACAGGGGTCGAACACCGGGGAGCTGTTTTTT. Amino acids: CASSSQGSNTGELFF.

V is TRBV6-1 and J is TRBJ2-3, with TRBD2 matching 12 bases. In germline, CDR1 is MNHNS, CDR2 SASEGT. V was pared by 6 bases and J by 6 bases, with 7 bases of the junction left unmatched. The CDR3 length is 15 residues. The CDR3 protein is CASSRLAGEVDTQYF. CDR3 DNA: TGTGCCAGCAGCAGACTAGCGGGAGAGGTCGATACGCAGTATTTT.

The V and J genes are TRBV11-3 and TRBJ2-1, with 7 bases aligning to TRBD2. With 4 bases clipped from V and 7 bases from J, the junction kept 10 bases outside the gene matches. Germline loops: CDR1 SGHNT, CDR2 YENEEA. The CDR3 covers 15 residues. The CDR3 sequence is CASSSGVQRENEQFF. The CDR3 bases are TGTGCCAGCAGCTCGGGAGTACAGCGGGAAAATGAGCAGTTCTTC.

This clonotype appeared many times. This chain links TRBV27 with TRBJ1-5; the match to TRBD1 covers 8 bases. The V and J ends lost 6 bases and 7 bases, in that order; junction bases with no gene match: 11. CDR3 size: 15 residues. CDR1 and CDR2 from the germline V gene are MNHEY and SMNVEV (reference sequence). The CDR3, as DNA: TGTGCCAGCAGATCCGGACAGGGCCTAGGGCAGCCCCAGCATTTT. Amino acid sequence: CASRSGQGLGQPQHF.

For this clonotype: Given a much more abundant clone one base away, this may be a read error. J is TRBJ2-7 and V is TRBV6-2 or TRBV6-3; possible D gene TRBD1, 5 bases. The germline CDR1 and CDR2 sequences are MNHEY and SVGEGT. V lost 7 bases, J lost 1 base, and 14 bases lay in between. The CDR3 contains 14 residues. The CDR3 reads CASTKGRASYEQYF. The CDR3 DNA reads as TGTGCCAGCACTAAAGGCAGGGCATCCTACGAGCAGTACTTC.

This clonotype was counted a few times. The V gene is TRBV6-5, the J gene TRBJ1-5; the D is unclear. The CDR3 has 14 amino acids. V was shortened by 2 bases and J by 0 bases, with 5 bases between the two germline ends. Looked up from germline, CDR1 is MNHEY and CDR2 is SVGAGI. CDR3 residues: CASSYLPSNQPQHF. The CDR3 region has the DNA TGTGCCAGCAGTTACCTTCCTAGCAATCAGCCCCAGCATTTT.

In this sample, this clonotype turned up many times. V is TRBV20-1 and J is TRBJ1-6, with D perhaps matching TRBD1 (6 bases). Germline CDR1 DFQATT, CDR2 SNEGSKA (reference sequence). This CDR3 has 14 residues. V lost 1 base to trimming and J lost 10 bases, with 14 bases between them. The DNA for the CDR3 is TGCAGTGCTAGAGTGTCAGGGGCGCGCTCACCCCTCCACTTT. The encoded protein is CSARVSGARSPLHF.

Ten or more counts support this clonotype. The CDR3, as DNA: TGTGCCAGCAGCCTCTTTGACATAGCGGGAGGGCCAGATACGCAGTATTTT. Its translation: CASSLFDIAGGPDTQYF. The chain joins TRBV11-2 to TRBJ2-3, with 11 bases fitting TRBD2. The CDR3 is made up of 17 amino acids. Losses at the gene ends were 5 bases for V and 4 bases for J; bases not matched to a gene: 11. Germline CDR1 and CDR2: SGHAT and FQNNGV.

In its sample, this clonotype was seen many times. The chain links TRBV11-2 to TRBJ2-7; 7 bases are shared with TRBD2. J gave up 2 bases and V 0 bases, and 1 base lay outside the gene matches. This CDR3 is built from 14 residues. Germline V gene sequence: CDR1 SGHAT, CDR2 FQNNGV. The CDR3 nucleotides read TGTGCCAGCAGCTTAGACGGACTAGCCTACGAGCAGTACTTC. Protein sequence: CASSLDGLAYEQYF.

This clonotype came up a few times. The V and J genes are TRBV27 and TRBJ2-3; D is tentatively TRBD1 or TRBD2 (5 bases each). The germline V and J ends were trimmed by 7 bases and 2 bases, with 13 bases remaining between them. Germline CDR1 and CDR2: MNHEY and SMNVEV (reference sequence). The CDR3 contains 14 residues. The CDR3 nucleotides are TGTGCCAGCAAGAGGGGCCAAGCCACAGATACGCAGTATTTT. Its translation is CASKRGQATDTQYF.

This clonotype was seen ten or more times. The V gene is TRBV12-3 or TRBV12-4, the J gene TRBJ1-5, with D uncertain. This CDR3 spans 17 amino acids. The ends were cut back, 2 bases at V and 0 bases at J, with 14 bases in the middle. The CDR3 DNA reads TGTGCCAGCAGTTTAAGAACAACGACTTATAGCAATCAGCCCCAGCATTTT. Translating it yields CASSLRTTTYSNQPQHF.

This clonotype was counted only a few times. The chain employs TRBV30 and TRBJ2-2, with a weak D call TRBD2 (6 bases). Looked up from germline, CDR1 is GTSNPN and CDR2 is SVGIG (reference sequence). The CDR3 runs to 15 residues. Trimming removed 1 base at V and 5 bases at J, with 14 bases between. CDR3 in DNA: TGTGCCTGGAGTGATACGGGACTGGGGACCGGGGAGCTGTTTTTT. Its protein is CAWSDTGLGTGELFF. Full variable domain (outside the CDR3, taken from reference TRBV30 and TRBJ2-2): SQTIHQWPATLVQPVGSPLSLECTVEGTSNPNLYWYRQAAGRGLQLLFYSVGIGQISSEVPQNLSASRPQDRQFILSSKKLLLSDSGFYLCAWSDTGLGTGELFFGEGSRLTVL.

This clonotype was detected many times. A junction end diverges from the germline sequence, so it may reflect a read error. The CDR3 sequence is CASSLGEGRKMFF. DNA for the CDR3: TGTGCCAGCAGCTTAGGCGAGGGGAGAAAAATGTTTTTT. The J gene is TRBJ1-4, the V gene TRBV13, with D maybe TRBD1 (5 bases). From germline, CDR1 is PRHDT and CDR2 FYEKMQ (reference sequence). The CDR3 loop spans 13 amino acids.

This clonotype has more than one count but fewer than ten. This chain joins TRBV28 and TRBJ2-1, with 7 bases that match TRBD2. Trimming cost V 6 bases and J 0 bases; bases outside gene matches: 5. The CDR3 length is 15 residues. Germline CDR1 is MDHEN and CDR2 is SYDVKM. This chain's CDR3 is CASSPSGISYNEQFF. For the CDR3, the DNA is TGTGCCAGCAGCCCCAGCGGGATCTCCTACAATGAGCAGTTCTTC. The full variable domain, completed using reference TRBV28 and TRBJ2-1, is DVKVTQSSRYLVKRTGEKVFLECVQDMDHENMFWYRQDPGLGLRLIYFSYDVKMKEKGDIPEGYSVSREKKERFSLILESASTNQTSMYLCASSPSGISYNEQFFGPGTRLTVL.

In this sample, this clonotype turned up many times. The chain is built from TRBV12-3 or TRBV12-4 and TRBJ2-1, with TRBD1 as a possible D gene (6 bases). Trimming removed 7 bases at V and 13 bases at J, with 17 bases between. CDR3 size: 12 residues. The chain's CDR3 is CASTATGLIQFF. The DNA of the CDR3 is TGTGCCAGCACCGCGACAGGTCTAATTCAGTTCTTC.

The J gene is TRBJ2-5, the V gene TRBV28, with a possible D match to TRBD2 (6 bases). The CDR3 sequence is 15 residues long. The germline V gene has CDR1 MDHEN and CDR2 SYDVKM. Trimming removed 8 bases at V and 2 bases at J, with 18 bases between. CDR3 DNA: TGTGCCAGCTGCAGAACCAGCGGGCCTCAAGAGACCCAGTACTTC. Its protein product is CASCRTSGPQETQYF.

In the case of this clonotype: One base away lies a much larger clone, so this may be a sequencing read error. The conserved phenylalanine or tryptophan is not found at the CDR3 terminus, so this likely reflects a read error. The chain is built from TRBV4-1 and TRBJ2-5; a weak D match, TRBD2 (6 bases). Germline-derived CDR1 and CDR2 are MGHRA and YSYEKL. This CDR3 has 13 amino acids. V dropped 3 bases and J dropped 5 bases, with 10 bases sitting between them. The CDR3 is CASSQGEVETQYL. The CDR3 DNA reads as TGCGCCAGCAGCCAGGGGGAGGTCGAGACCCAGTACCTC.

The rearrangement uses TRBV29-1 and TRBJ1-1; no clear D. The CDR3 loop spans 13 amino acids. V was cut by 3 bases and J by 0 bases, with 8 bases left in between. Germline loops: CDR1 SQVTM, CDR2 ANQGSEA. The CDR3 coding sequence is TGCAGCGTTGACTCCAGCATGAACACTGAAGCTTTCTTT. Protein sequence: CSVDSSMNTEAFF. The whole variable domain, remainder taken from reference TRBV29-1 and TRBJ1-1, is SAVISQKPSRDICQRGTSLTIQCQVDSQVTMMFWYRQQPGQSLTLIATANQGSEATYESGFVIDKFPISRPNLTFSTLTVSNMSPEDSSIYLCSVDSSMNTEAFFGQGTRLTVV.

This clonotype was counted a few times. The chain couples TRBV15 to TRBJ2-1; TRBD2 matches 8 bases. CDR1 is LNHNV, CDR2 YYDKDF, per germline (reference sequence). J lost 4 bases, V lost 0 bases, and 14 bases had no gene match. The CDR3 spans 19 residues. CDR3 loop: CATSRDRSSGTSWYNEQFF. CDR3 in DNA: TGTGCCACCAGCAGAGATCGGAGTAGCGGGACTTCGTGGTACAATGAGCAGTTCTTC.